The sequence of this TCR beta chain was determined in a study of cytomegalovirus exposure and HLA in healthy donors. V dropped 4 bases and J dropped 1; count of bases not matched to a gene: 7. The CDR3 sequence is 15 residues long. Germline values: CDR1 SGHRS, CDR2 YFSETQ. The PCR used 60 Vbeta and 13 Jbeta primers. The repertoire was sequenced with immunoSEQ multiplex PCR; TCRdb's copy has only in-frame clones and lacks some. The sample carries more than 150,000 clones, 76% recorded once. The chain employs TRBV5-1 and TRBJ2-5; 7 nucleotides agree with TRBD1. The specimen was PBMCs. The receptor's source is a woman aged 30 to 39 in good health and CMV-seropositive. The CDR3: CASSIRQGSQETQYF. The CDR3 DNA sequence: TGCGCCAGCAGCATCCGACAGGGTAGCCAAGAGACCCAGTACTTC.